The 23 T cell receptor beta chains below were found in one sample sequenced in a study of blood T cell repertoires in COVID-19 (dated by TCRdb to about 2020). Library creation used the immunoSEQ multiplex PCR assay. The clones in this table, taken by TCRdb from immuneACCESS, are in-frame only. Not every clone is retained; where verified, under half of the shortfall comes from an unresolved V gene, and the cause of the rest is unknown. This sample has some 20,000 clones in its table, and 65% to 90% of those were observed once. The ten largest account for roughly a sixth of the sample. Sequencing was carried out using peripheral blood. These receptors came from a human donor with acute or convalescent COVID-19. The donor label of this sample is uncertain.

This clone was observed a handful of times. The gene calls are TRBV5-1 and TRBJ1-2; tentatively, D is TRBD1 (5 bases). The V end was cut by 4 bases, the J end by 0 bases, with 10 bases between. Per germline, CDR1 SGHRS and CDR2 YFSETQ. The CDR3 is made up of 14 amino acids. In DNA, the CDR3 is TGCGCCAGCAGCGCCGCGACAGCTAACTATGGCTACACCTTC. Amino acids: CASSAATANYGYTF.

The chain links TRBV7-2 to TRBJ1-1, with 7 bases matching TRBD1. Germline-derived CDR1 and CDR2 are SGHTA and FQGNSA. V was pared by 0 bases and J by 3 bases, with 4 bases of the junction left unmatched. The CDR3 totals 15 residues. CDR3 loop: CASSLALGGDTEAFF. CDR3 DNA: TGTGCCAGCAGCTTAGCTTTAGGGGGCGACACTGAAGCTTTCTTT.

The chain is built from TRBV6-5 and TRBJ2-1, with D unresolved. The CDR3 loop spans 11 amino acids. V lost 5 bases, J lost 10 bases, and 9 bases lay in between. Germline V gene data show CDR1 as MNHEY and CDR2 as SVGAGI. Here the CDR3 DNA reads TGTGCCAGCAGTCATACGCGGGAGCAGTTCTTC. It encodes CASSHTREQFF.

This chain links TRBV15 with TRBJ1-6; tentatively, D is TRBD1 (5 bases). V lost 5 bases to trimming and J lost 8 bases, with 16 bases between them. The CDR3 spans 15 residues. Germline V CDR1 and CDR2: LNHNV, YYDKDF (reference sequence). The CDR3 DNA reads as TGTGCCACCAGCCCAAACAGGATTTCGTATTCACCCCTCCACTTT. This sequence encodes CATSPNRISYSPLHF. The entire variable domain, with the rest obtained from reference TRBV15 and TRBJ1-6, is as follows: DAMVIQNPRYQVTQFGKPVTLSCSQTLNHNVMYWYQQKSSQAPKLLFHYYDKDFNNEADTPDNFQSRRPNTSFCFLDIRSPGLGDTAMYLCATSPNRISYSPLHFGNGTRLTVT.

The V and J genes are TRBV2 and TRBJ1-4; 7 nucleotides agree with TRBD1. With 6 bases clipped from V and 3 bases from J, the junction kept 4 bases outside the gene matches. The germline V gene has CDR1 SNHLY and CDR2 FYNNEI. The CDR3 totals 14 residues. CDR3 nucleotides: TGTGCCAGCAGGGCCGGACAGGCTAATGAAAAACTGTTTTTT. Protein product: CASRAGQANEKLFF.

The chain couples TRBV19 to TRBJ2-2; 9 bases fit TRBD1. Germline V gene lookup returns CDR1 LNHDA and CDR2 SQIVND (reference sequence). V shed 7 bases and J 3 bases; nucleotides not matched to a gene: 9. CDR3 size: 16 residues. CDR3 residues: CASTLRTGAYTGELFF. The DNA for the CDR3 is TGTGCCAGTACCTTAAGGACAGGGGCGTACACCGGGGAGCTGTTTTTT.

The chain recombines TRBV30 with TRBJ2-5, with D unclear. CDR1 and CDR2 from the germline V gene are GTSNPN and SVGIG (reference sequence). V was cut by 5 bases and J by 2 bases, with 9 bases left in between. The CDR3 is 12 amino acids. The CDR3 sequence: CAWGTLQETQYF. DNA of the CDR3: TGTGCCTGGGGTACATTACAAGAGACCCAGTACTTC.

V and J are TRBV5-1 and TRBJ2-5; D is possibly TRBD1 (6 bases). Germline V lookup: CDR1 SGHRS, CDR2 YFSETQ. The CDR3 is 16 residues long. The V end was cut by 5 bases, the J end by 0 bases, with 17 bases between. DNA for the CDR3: TGCGCCAGCAGTCCATCCAGGACAGCGTACCAAGAGACCCAGTACTTC. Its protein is CASSPSRTAYQETQYF.

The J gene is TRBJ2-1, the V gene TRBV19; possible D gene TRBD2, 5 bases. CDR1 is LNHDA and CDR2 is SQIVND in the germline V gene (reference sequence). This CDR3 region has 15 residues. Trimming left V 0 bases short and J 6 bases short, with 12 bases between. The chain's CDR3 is CASSIDHGVSNEQFF. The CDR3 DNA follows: TGTGCCAGTAGTATAGATCACGGGGTGAGCAATGAGCAGTTCTTC.

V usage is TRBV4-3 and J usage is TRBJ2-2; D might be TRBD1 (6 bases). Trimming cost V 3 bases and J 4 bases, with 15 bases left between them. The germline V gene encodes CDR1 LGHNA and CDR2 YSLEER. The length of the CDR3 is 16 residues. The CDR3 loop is CASSQTDSPLTGELFF. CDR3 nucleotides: TGCGCCAGCAGCCAGACGGACAGTCCCCTCACCGGGGAGCTGTTTTTT.

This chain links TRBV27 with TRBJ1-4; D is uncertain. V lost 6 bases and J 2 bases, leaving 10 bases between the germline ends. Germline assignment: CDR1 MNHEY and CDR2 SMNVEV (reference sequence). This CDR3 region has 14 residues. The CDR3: CASSPSGTNEKLFF. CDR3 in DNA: TGTGCCAGCAGCCCCTCCGGGACTAATGAAAAACTGTTTTTT.

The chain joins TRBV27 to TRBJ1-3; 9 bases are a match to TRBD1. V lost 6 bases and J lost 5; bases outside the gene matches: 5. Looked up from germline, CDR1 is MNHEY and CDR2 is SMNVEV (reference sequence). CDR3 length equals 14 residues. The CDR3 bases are TGTGCCAGCAGGCCGGGACAGGGTAGAAACACCATATATTTT. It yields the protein CASRPGQGRNTIYF.

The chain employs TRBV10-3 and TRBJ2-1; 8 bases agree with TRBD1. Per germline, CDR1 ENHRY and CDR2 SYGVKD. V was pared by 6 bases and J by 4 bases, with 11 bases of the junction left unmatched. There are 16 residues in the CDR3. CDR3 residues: CAIRGGQGLGYNEQFF. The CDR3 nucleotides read TGTGCCATCAGAGGCGGACAGGGACTGGGGTACAATGAGCAGTTCTTC.

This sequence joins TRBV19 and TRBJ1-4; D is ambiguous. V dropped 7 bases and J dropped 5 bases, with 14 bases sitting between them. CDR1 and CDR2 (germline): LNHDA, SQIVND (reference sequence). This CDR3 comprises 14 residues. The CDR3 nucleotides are TGTGCCAGTACCCCAGTGCCTCGCAATGAAAAACTGTTTTTT. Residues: CASTPVPRNEKLFF. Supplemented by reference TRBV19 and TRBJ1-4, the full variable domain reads DGGITQSPKYLFRKEGQNVTLSCEQNLNHDAMYWYRQDPGQGLRLIYYSQIVNDFQKGDIAEGYSVSREKKESFPLTVTSAQKNPTAFYLCASTPVPRNEKLFFGSGTQLSVL.

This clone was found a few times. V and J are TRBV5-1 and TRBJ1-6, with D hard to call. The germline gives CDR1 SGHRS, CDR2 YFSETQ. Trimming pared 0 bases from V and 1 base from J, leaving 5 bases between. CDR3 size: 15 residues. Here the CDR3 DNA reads TGCGCCAGCAGCTTGGGTCGTTCCTATAATTCACCCCTCCACTTT. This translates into CASSLGRSYNSPLHF.

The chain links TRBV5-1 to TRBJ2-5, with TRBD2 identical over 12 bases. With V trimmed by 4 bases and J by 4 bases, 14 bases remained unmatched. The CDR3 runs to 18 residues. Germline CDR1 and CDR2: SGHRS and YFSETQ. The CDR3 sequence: CASSPDGSTSGSGETQYF. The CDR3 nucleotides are TGCGCCAGCAGCCCCGACGGGTCGACTAGCGGGAGTGGAGAGACCCAGTACTTC. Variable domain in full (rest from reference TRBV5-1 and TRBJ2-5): KAGVTQTPRYLIKTRGQQVTLSCSPISGHRSVSWYQQTPGQGLQFLFEYFSETQRNKGNFPGRFSGRQFSNSRSEMNVSTLELGDSALYLCASSPDGSTSGSGETQYFGPGTRLLVL.

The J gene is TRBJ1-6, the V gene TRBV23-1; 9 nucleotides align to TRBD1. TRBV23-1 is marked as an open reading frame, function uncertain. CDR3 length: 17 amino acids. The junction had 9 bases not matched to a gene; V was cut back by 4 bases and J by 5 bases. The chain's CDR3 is CASSPQWWDRDNSPLHF. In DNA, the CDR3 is TGCGCCAGCAGTCCACAGTGGTGGGACAGGGATAATTCACCCCTCCACTTT.

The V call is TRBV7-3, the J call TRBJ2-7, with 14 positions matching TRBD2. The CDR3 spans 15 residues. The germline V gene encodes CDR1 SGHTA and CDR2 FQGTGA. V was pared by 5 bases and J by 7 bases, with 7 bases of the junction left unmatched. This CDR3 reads CASSPGTSGSGEQYF. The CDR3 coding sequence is TGTGCCAGCAGCCCCGGGACTAGCGGGAGTGGTGAGCAGTACTTC.

CDR3 loop: CASSVGGEETQYF. The DNA for the CDR3 is TGTGCCAGCAGTGTGGGAGGAGAGGAGACCCAGTACTTC. The rearrangement links TRBV2 to TRBJ2-5, with D perhaps TRBD2 (6 bases). This CDR3 has 13 amino acids. Looked up from germline, CDR1 is SNHLY and CDR2 is FYNNEI. V shed 4 bases and J shed 5 bases, with 11 bases lying between them.

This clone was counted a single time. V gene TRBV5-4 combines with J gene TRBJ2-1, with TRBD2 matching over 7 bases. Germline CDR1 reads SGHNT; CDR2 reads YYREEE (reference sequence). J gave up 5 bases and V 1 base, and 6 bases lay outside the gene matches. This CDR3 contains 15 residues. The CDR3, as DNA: TGTGCCAGCAGCTTGTTTCGGGGGGAAAACAATGAGCAGTTCTTC. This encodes CASSLFRGENNEQFF.

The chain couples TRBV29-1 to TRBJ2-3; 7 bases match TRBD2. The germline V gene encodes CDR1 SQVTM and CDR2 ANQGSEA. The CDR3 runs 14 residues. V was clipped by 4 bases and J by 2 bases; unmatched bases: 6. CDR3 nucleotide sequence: TGCAGCGTTGCGCGGGAGCGGGACACAGATACGCAGTATTTT. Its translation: CSVARERDTDTQYF.

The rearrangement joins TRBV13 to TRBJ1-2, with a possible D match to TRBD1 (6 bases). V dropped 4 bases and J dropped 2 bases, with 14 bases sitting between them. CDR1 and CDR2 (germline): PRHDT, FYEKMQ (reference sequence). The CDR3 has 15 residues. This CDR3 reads CASSYRTERNYGYTF. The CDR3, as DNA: TGTGCCAGCAGCTACCGGACAGAAAGGAACTATGGCTACACCTTC.

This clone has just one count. The CDR3 is CASSPGTLNTEAFF. The CDR3 bases are TGCGCCAGCAGCCCCGGGACATTGAACACTGAAGCTTTCTTT. The gene calls are TRBV5-1 and TRBJ1-1, with a weak D call TRBD1 (6 bases). The germline V gene has CDR1 SGHRS and CDR2 YFSETQ. The CDR3 covers 14 residues. V lost 4 bases, J lost 0 bases, and 10 bases lay in between.